Listed below are T cell receptor beta chains from one sample, sequenced in a study of cytomegalovirus exposure and HLA in healthy donors. Clones were sequenced by immunoSEQ multiplex PCR, and TCRdb holds only the in-frame ones, with some missing. The table records approximately 170,000 clones, roughly 80% of them present only once. Sequencing was performed on PBMCs. The receptors here all came from a male donor in good health and CMV-seronegative. Each CDR3 is given with its conserved first and last residue. A D gene is named only where the DNA matches it firmly. Clone size appears in some rows only: once, few, many, or a class for an expanded clone.

TRBV29-1,TRBJ1-2,.,.,CSVESPSGDLGYGYPF,TGCAGCGTTGAATCTCCAAGCGGAGACCTCGGGTACGGCTACCCCTTC
TRBV7-2,TRBJ2-1,.,.,CASSRGTVENEQFF,TGTGCCAGCAGCCGTGGGACTGTCGAGAATGAGCAGTTCTTC
TRBV7-6,TRBJ2-1,.,few,CASSPTEYNEQFF,TGTGCCAGCAGCCCGACAGAATACAATGAGCAGTTCTTC
TRBV5-4,TRBJ1-6,TRBD1,.,CASSLGGSSSYNSPLHF,TGTGCCAGCAGCTTAGGGGGCTCTAGCTCCTATAATTCACCCCTCCACTTT
TRBV5-1,TRBJ2-1,TRBD1,once,CASSLLGQARGEQFF,TGCGCCAGCAGCTTGTTGGGACAGGCCCGGGGGGAGCAGTTCTTC
TRBV5-1,TRBJ2-1,TRBD2,.,CASSSGLAGHNEQFF,TGCGCCAGCAGCTCGGGACTAGCGGGCCACAATGAGCAGTTCTTC
TRBV6-6,TRBJ1-4,TRBD1,.,CASSYTRGLDEKLFF,TGTGCCAGCAGTTACACTAGGGGGCTCGATGAAAAACTGTTTTTT
TRBV6-5,TRBJ2-7,TRBD1,.,CASSYSGTVTYEQYF,TGTGCCAGCAGTTACTCGGGGACAGTTACCTACGAGCAGTACTTC
TRBV2,TRBJ2-7,.,.,CASSESWGGLHEQYF,TGTGCCAGCAGTGAAAGTTGGGGGGGGCTCCACGAGCAGTACTTC
TRBV11-2,TRBJ2-1,TRBD2,.,CASSPKGLAYNEQFF,TGTGCCAGCAGCCCGAAGGGACTAGCGTACAATGAGCAGTTCTTC
TRBV9,TRBJ2-5,.,.,CASSGWGGRETQYF,TGTGCCAGCAGCGGATGGGGCGGTAGAGAGACCCAGTACTTC
TRBV6-5,TRBJ2-7,TRBD2,few,CASSYGGRMNEQYF,TGTGCCAGCAGTTATGGCGGGAGGATGAACGAGCAGTACTTC
TRBV5-1,TRBJ1-1,.,.,CASSFDRNTEAFF,TGCGCCAGCAGCTTCGACAGGAACACTGAAGCTTTCTTT
TRBV27,TRBJ2-7,TRBD2,.,CASSLSTSGTYEQYF,TGTGCCAGCAGTTTATCGACTAGCGGCACCTACGAGCAGTACTTC
TRBV6-6,TRBJ1-1,TRBD1,few,CASSSTGGEAFF,TGTGCCAGCAGTTCGACAGGGGGAGAAGCTTTCTTT
TRBV28,TRBJ2-1,TRBD2,.,CASRTLSGGSYNEQFF,TGTGCCAGCAGGACCTTATCGGGGGGGTCCTACAATGAGCAGTTCTTC
TRBV6-5,TRBJ2-5,.,.,CASSYLETQYF,TGTGCCAGCAGTTACCTGGAGACCCAGTACTTC
TRBV6-5,TRBJ1-5,.,.,CASSFTVNQPQHF,TGTGCCAGCAGCTTTACAGTAAATCAGCCCCAGCATTTT
TRBV7-2,TRBJ2-3,TRBD1,.,CASSQMDRADTQYF,TGTGCCAGCAGTCAGATGGACAGGGCAGATACGCAGTATTTT
TRBV19,TRBJ1-6,TRBD1,few,CASRPDRGGNSPLHF,TGTGCCAGTAGACCGGACAGGGGAGGTAATTCACCCCTCCACTTT
TRBV28,TRBJ1-5,.,.,CASNPGGGKSQPQHF,TGTGCCAGCAACCCTGGGGGAGGTAAGAGTCAGCCCCAGCATTTT
TRBV19,TRBJ2-2,TRBD1,.,CATRDRVIGELFF,TGTGCCACCCGGGACAGGGTTATCGGGGAGCTGTTTTTT
TRBV28,TRBJ2-3,.,.,CASSFVGPGTDTQYF,TGTGCCAGCAGTTTTGTTGGGCCAGGCACAGATACGCAGTATTTT
TRBV7-2,TRBJ2-7,TRBD2,.,CASRLAGESFNEQYF,TGTGCCAGCAGACTAGCGGGAGAAAGCTTTAACGAGCAGTACTTC
TRBV6-1,TRBJ1-1,.,.,CASSEPGRVRTEAFF,TGTGCCAGCAGTGAACCGGGCAGGGTTCGGACTGAAGCTTTCTTT
TRBV4-3,TRBJ2-5,TRBD1,once,CASSQEPTGGGETQYF,TGCGCCAGCAGCCAAGAGCCTACAGGGGGCGGGGAGACCCAGTACTTC
TRBV7-9,TRBJ1-2,TRBD1,.,CASSKAGGAGGYGYTF,TGTGCCAGCTCCAAGGCAGGGGGCGCAGGGGGCTATGGCTACACCTTC
TRBV7-9,TRBJ2-4,.,.,CASTPLTGGLGIQYF,TGTGCCAGCACCCCCCTGACAGGCGGGTTGGGCATTCAGTACTTC
TRBV5-1,TRBJ2-7,.,.,CASSLVQDPYEQYF,TGCGCCAGCAGCTTGGTACAGGACCCCTACGAGCAGTACTTC
TRBV28,TRBJ2-3,TRBD2,.,CASSLDPGLAGGTDTQYF,TGTGCCAGCAGTTTAGACCCCGGACTAGCGGGAGGGACAGATACGCAGTATTTT
TRBV5-1,TRBJ2-1,TRBD2,.,CASSKDPSGSYNEQFF,TGCGCCAGCAGCAAAGATCCTAGCGGGAGCTACAATGAGCAGTTCTTC
TRBV6-5,TRBJ2-2,.,few,CASRGHRTGELFF,TGTGCCAGCAGGGGACATAGGACCGGGGAGCTGTTTTTT
TRBV7-9,TRBJ2-3,.,.,CASSLGGDPDTQYF,TGTGCCAGCAGCTTAGGCGGAGACCCAGATACGCAGTATTTT
TRBV6-1,TRBJ2-1,.,.,CASSRGYDEQFF,TGTGCCAGCAGTCGGGGGTATGATGAGCAGTTCTTC
TRBV29-1,TRBJ2-7,.,.,CSVEDRTKRPYEQYF,TGCAGCGTTGAAGATCGGACAAAGCGCCCCTACGAGCAGTACTTC
TRBV28,TRBJ1-4,TRBD1,.,CASGLRGLKNEKLFF,TGTGCCAGCGGACTCAGGGGGCTGAAGAATGAAAAACTGTTTTTT
TRBV28,TRBJ2-7,TRBD2,.,CASSPIGTSGRNEQYF,TGTGCCAGCAGTCCGATCGGGACTAGCGGGAGAAACGAGCAGTACTTC
TRBV5-8,TRBJ1-5,TRBD1,once,CASSFPGTGHQPQHF,TGTGCCAGCAGCTTTCCCGGGACAGGGCACCAGCCCCAGCATTTT
TRBV6-1,TRBJ2-2,TRBD2,.,CASRTSGSGELFF,TGTGCCAGCAGGACTAGCGGGAGTGGGGAGCTGTTTTTT
TRBV7-6,TRBJ2-3,TRBD2,.,CASSVGTSGSSTDTQYF,TGTGCCAGCAGCGTTGGGACTAGCGGGAGCTCCACAGATACGCAGTATTTT
TRBV30,TRBJ2-7,.,once,CAWSGSGNYEQYF,TGTGCCTGGAGTGGTTCGGGGAACTACGAGCAGTACTTC
TRBV2,TRBJ2-7,.,.,CASSDVRASYEQYF,TGTGCCAGCAGCGATGTCAGGGCTTCCTACGAGCAGTACTTC
TRBV19,TRBJ2-1,TRBD1,.,CASSIRRDRGPGEQFF,TGTGCCAGTAGTATAAGGAGGGACAGGGGGCCTGGGGAGCAGTTCTTC
TRBV14,TRBJ2-2,.,.,CASSQDWGPAGELFF,TGTGCCAGCAGCCAAGATTGGGGCCCCGCCGGGGAGCTGTTTTTT
TRBV6-5,TRBJ2-5,TRBD1,.,CATRTGALETQYF,TGTGCCACCCGGACAGGGGCATTAGAGACCCAGTACTTC
TRBV5-1,TRBJ1-1,TRBD1,.,CASSTDRATEAFF,TGCGCCAGCAGCACCGACAGGGCCACTGAAGCTTTCTTT
TRBV7-9,TRBJ2-3,.,once,CASSPRGSGSTDTQYF,TGTGCCAGCAGCCCTCGGGGTAGCGGTAGCACAGATACGCAGTATTTT
TRBV27,TRBJ1-2,.,.,CASSTRMGGGYTF,TGTGCCAGCAGCACCCGAATGGGGGGAGGCTACACCTTC
TRBV18,TRBJ1-4,.,.,CASSPREATNEKLFF,TGTGCCAGCTCACCAAGAGAGGCCACTAATGAAAAACTGTTTTTT
TRBV19,TRBJ2-1,TRBD2,.,CASSIDWGGVYNEQFF,TGTGCCAGTAGTATAGATTGGGGGGGGGTTTACAATGAGCAGTTCTTC
TRBV10-3,TRBJ2-1,TRBD2,.,CAISTSSGFGSYNEQFF,TGTGCCATCAGCACCTCTAGCGGGTTCGGCTCCTACAATGAGCAGTTCTTC
TRBV27,TRBJ2-1,TRBD2,.,CASSHGLAGGEQFF,TGTGCCAGCAGTCATGGACTAGCGGGAGGTGAGCAGTTCTTC
TRBV7-2,TRBJ2-3,.,.,CASSLVGHSTDTQYF,TGTGCCAGCAGCTTAGTGGGCCATAGCACAGATACGCAGTATTTT
TRBV4-3,TRBJ2-4,.,.,CASSQDPGAQNIQYF,TGCGCCAGCAGCCAAGACCCAGGGGCACAAAACATTCAGTACTTC
TRBV7-6,TRBJ2-3,TRBD2,once,CASSLETSGRATDTQYF,TGTGCCAGCAGCTTAGAAACTAGCGGGAGGGCGACAGATACGCAGTATTTT
TRBV28,TRBJ1-5,TRBD1,.,CASWGGTGVNQPQHF,TGTGCCAGCTGGGGGGGGACAGGGGTAAATCAGCCCCAGCATTTT